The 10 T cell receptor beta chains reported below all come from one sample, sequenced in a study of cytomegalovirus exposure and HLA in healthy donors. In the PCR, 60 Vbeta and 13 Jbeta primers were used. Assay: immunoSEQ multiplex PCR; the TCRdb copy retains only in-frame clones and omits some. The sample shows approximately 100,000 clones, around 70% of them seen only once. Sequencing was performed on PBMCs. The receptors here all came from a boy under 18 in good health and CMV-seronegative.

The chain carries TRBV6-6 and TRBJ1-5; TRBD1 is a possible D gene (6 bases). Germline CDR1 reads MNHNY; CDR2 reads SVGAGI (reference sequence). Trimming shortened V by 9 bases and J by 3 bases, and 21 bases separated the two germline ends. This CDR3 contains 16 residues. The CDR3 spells CASNPQGRGDNQPQHF. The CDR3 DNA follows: TGTGCCAGTAACCCACAGGGTAGGGGTGACAATCAGCCCCAGCATTTT.

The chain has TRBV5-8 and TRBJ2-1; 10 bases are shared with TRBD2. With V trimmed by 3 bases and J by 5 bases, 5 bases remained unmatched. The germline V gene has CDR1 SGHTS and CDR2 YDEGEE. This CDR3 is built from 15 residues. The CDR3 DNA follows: TGTGCCAGCAGCTCTGGACTAGCGGCGGACAATGAGCAGTTCTTC. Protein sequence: CASSSGLAADNEQFF.

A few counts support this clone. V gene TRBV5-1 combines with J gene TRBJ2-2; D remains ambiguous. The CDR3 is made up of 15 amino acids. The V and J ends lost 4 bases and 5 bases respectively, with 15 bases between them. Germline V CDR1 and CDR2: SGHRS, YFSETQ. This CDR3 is CASSPVWIGTGELFF. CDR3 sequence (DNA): TGCGCCAGCAGCCCTGTGTGGATCGGGACCGGGGAGCTGTTTTTT.

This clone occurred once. The CDR3 region is CASSAPSLHSYEQYF. CDR3 bases: TGCGCCAGCAGTGCTCCTAGCCTGCACTCCTACGAGCAGTACTTC. This chain joins TRBV10-1 and TRBJ2-7; possibly TRBD2 for D (5 bases). Germline lookup yields CDR1 WNHNN and CDR2 SYGVQD (reference sequence). V was shortened by 4 bases and J by 0 bases, with 13 bases between the two germline ends. The CDR3 has 15 amino acids.

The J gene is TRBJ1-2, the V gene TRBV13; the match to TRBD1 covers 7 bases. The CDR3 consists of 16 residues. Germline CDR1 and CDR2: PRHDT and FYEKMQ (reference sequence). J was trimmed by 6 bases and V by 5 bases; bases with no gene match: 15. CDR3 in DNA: TGTGCCAGCAGCCACTCGGGACAGTTGAAGAGGGATGGCTACACCTTC. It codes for CASSHSGQLKRDGYTF.

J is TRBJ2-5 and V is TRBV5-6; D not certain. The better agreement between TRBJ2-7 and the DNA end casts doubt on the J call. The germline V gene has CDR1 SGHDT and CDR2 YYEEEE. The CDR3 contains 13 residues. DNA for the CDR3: TGTGCCAGCAGCCTGAGGAGTATCAACGAGCAGTACTTC. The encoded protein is CASSLRSINEQYF.

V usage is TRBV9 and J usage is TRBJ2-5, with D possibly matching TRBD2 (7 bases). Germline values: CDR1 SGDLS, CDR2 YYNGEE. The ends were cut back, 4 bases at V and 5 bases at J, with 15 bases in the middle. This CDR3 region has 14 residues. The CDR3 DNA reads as TGTGCCAGCAGCCCCGTGGGGGGGCGGGAGACCCAGTACTTC. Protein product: CASSPVGGRETQYF.

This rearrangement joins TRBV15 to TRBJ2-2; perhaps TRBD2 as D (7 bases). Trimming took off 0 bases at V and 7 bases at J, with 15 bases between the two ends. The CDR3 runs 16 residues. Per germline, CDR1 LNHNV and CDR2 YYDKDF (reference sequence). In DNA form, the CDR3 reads TGTGCCACCAGCAGAGATTCGGGGGGCAGTGACGGGGAGCTGTTTTTT. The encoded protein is CATSRDSGGSDGELFF.

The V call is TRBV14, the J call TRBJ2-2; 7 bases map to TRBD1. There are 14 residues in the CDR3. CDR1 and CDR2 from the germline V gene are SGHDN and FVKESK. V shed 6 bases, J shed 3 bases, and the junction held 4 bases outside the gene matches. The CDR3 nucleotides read TGTGCCAGCAGATACGGGACAGACACCGGGGAGCTGTTTTTT. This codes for CASRYGTDTGELFF.

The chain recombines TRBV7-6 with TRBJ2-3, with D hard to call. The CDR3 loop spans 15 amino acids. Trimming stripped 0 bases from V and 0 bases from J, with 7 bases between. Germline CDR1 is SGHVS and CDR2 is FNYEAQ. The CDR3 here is CASSLAHKSTDTQYF. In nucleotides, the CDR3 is TGTGCCAGCAGCTTAGCCCACAAAAGCACAGATACGCAGTATTTT.